This TCR beta chain was recorded in a study of CD8 T cells in ankylosing spondylitis. Study-wide findings and caveats: Ankylosing spondylitis blood appeared to be characterized by a TCR beta motif of under ten highly homologous variants. Earlier reports found some motif variants in synovial fluid and blood in reactive arthritis. Researchers report that disease-linked clones proved CD8+ and relatively rare in peripheral blood.

Germline V gene data show CDR1 as SGHAT and CDR2 as FQNNGV. The CDR3 spans 13 residues. Trimming took 1 base from V and 3 from J, leaving 6 bases between them. This clonotype has a count of ten or more. What it binds is unknown. Library preparation for TCR beta used quantitative 5'-RACE with molecular barcodes. Each CDR3 protein gets one entry after TCRdb re-called the 5' RACE reads with MiXCR. Of some 150,000 distinct CDR3 sequences in the sample, approximately 10% were seen once. The chain employs TRBV11-2 and TRBJ1-1; D unclear. This clonotype was obtained from a female donor with ankylosing spondylitis or in good health (not recorded which). Specimen: blood, either unsorted or a sorted T cell fraction (not recorded which). For the CDR3, the DNA is TGTGCCAGCAGCTTAGTCTTAGACACTGAAGCTTTCTTT. The encoded protein is CASSLVLDTEAFF.